This TCR beta chain was identified in a study of blood T cell repertoires in COVID-19 (dated by TCRdb to about 2020). In the study overall: Collaborator samples came from the United States, Italy and Spain and covered acute and convalescent phases of COVID-19. HLA class I and class II types, where available, came from metadata supplied by the sample provider rather than from assay-based typing. Subjects who had been exposed to COVID-19, were actively infected with it, or had recovered from it provided the deeply sampled blood TCRbeta repertoires that made up the dataset. The material from the prospective study consisted of cDNA or gDNA derived from T cells, B-cell-depleted T cells, or PBMCs. The repertoires were released in a freely available public database intended as a resource for research on the immune response to SARS-CoV-2. Samples came from the ongoing ImmuneRACE study (first 160 participants) plus 1,254 subjects from 6 global collaborators. The sample metadata nearly always contained a de-identified subject ID, COVID-19 status, age in years and sex.

About this clone itself: This clone's antigen is unknown. The sample holds no much larger clone one base away, and base qualities are not on file.

Overall study results and their limits: The quantity of clinical and demographic metadata differed by source and by participant and was supplied without curation.

The germline V gene sets CDR1 to MNHEY and CDR2 to SVGAGI. The CDR3 runs 14 amino acids, cysteine and phenylalanine included. Of the read, only the CDR3 DNA is kept; its 42 bases are in frame from base 1. Relative to germline, V is 5 bases shorter and J is 4 bases shorter, with 15 bases between their ends. The collaborating institutions used their own protocols to collect whole blood in K2EDTA tubes. Collaborator samples were shipped for TCRbeta analysis as frozen whole blood, isolated PBMCs, or DNA extracted from either sample type. TCRbeta CDR3 regions were amplified from genomic DNA using the immunoSEQ Assay, a bias-controlled multiplex PCR. Regarding the original processing steps: Nucleated cell counts per sample were estimated from amplification of reference gene primers within the assay. To quantify the absolute abundance of each unique TCRbeta CDR3 rearrangement, sequence reads were collapsed and filtered. For each sample, productive Simpson clonality was calculated by taking the square root of Simpson's diversity index across productive rearrangements. TCRdb provides this immuneACCESS table in a form limited to in-frame rearrangements. Some clones are lacking; in checked studies, under half of them reflect an unresolved V gene, and why the rest are absent is not known. The V and J calls and clone size come from that table; D and trimming were worked out from the DNA. In all, the sample holds 150,000 to 200,000 clones, and more than 70% of those were seen once. About 2.7% of the sample rests with the top ten.

This TCR came from a man between 40 and 49 years old with active or convalescent COVID-19. The sequencing input was peripheral blood. In this chain, TRBV6-5 is recombined with TRBJ2-7; confidence is insufficient to name the D gene. The CDR3 has the sequence CASSPHSRPYEQYF. At the DNA level, the sequence is TGTGCCAGCAGTCCCCATTCTAGACCGTACGAGCAGTACTTC.